One and the same sample provided the 26 T cell receptor beta chains below, sequenced in a study of cytomegalovirus exposure and HLA in healthy donors. PCR was performed using 60 Vbeta and 13 Jbeta primers. Here immunoSEQ multiplex PCR was the method, and the copy in TCRdb shows in-frame clones only, minus some. The table lists about 130,000 clones, roughly 78% of them singletons. What was sequenced was PBMCs. Source of these receptors: a man over 45 in good health and CMV-seropositive.

The chain employs TRBV19 and TRBJ2-1, with D uncertain. The V end was cut by 3 bases, the J end by 4 bases, with 10 bases between. Germline V gene sequence: CDR1 LNHDA, CDR2 SQIVND (reference sequence). The CDR3 is made up of 14 amino acids. The CDR3 nucleotides are TGTGCCAGTAGTATCGAAGGCGGTTACAATGAGCAGTTCTTC. Encoded protein: CASSIEGGYNEQFF.

This clone was found a few times. The rearrangement joins TRBV6-1 to TRBJ1-2; D possibly corresponds to TRBD1 (5 bases). The CDR3 extends over 15 amino acids. Germline CDR1 reads MNHNS; CDR2 reads SASEGT. V was pared by 6 bases and J by 5 bases, with 19 bases between. CDR3 coding DNA: TGTGCCAGCAGACCCGGGGAGGGACTGCGGTATGGCTACACCTTC. This translates into CASRPGEGLRYGYTF.

The chain uses TRBV18 and TRBJ2-1; TRBD2 matches 13 bases. The CDR3 extends over 16 amino acids. Trimming cost V 1 base and J 7 bases; bases outside gene matches: 4. Per the germline V gene, CDR1 is KGHSH and CDR2 is LQKENI. The CDR3 DNA reads TGTGCCAGCTCACCACAGCCGGGACTAGCGGGAAATGAGCAGTTCTTC. Protein sequence: CASSPQPGLAGNEQFF.

There are a few counts of this clone. The chain is built from TRBV19 and TRBJ1-3; D perhaps matches TRBD1 (5 bases). The CDR3 covers 14 residues. The germline V gene has CDR1 LNHDA and CDR2 SQIVND (reference sequence). Trimming took 3 bases from V and 0 from J, leaving 6 bases between them. CDR3 region: CASSIGHSGNTIYF. The CDR3 DNA is TGTGCCAGTAGTATTGGACACTCTGGAAACACCATATATTTT. The full variable domain, with the rest looked up from reference TRBV19 and TRBJ1-3, is DGGITQSPKYLFRKEGQNVTLSCEQNLNHDAMYWYRQDPGQGLRLIYYSQIVNDFQKGDIAEGYSVSREKKESFPLTVTSAQKNPTAFYLCASSIGHSGNTIYFGEGSWLTVV.

The V and J genes are TRBV5-1 and TRBJ1-5, with D unclear. The V gene lost 0 bases and the J gene lost 6 bases, with 7 bases spanning the gap. The CDR3 sequence is 13 residues long. From germline, CDR1 is SGHRS and CDR2 YFSETQ. CDR3 sequence reads: CASSLDGSQPQHF. The DNA for the CDR3 is TGCGCCAGCAGCTTGGATGGGAGTCAGCCCCAGCATTTT.

The rearrangement joins TRBV7-9 to TRBJ1-2, with 9 bases aligning to TRBD1. The CDR3 extends over 17 amino acids. CDR1 and CDR2 (germline): SEHNR, FQNEAQ (reference sequence). With V trimmed by 4 bases and J by 2 bases, 11 bases remained unmatched. CDR3 amino acids: CASSSSPKTGGNYGYTF. The CDR3 coding sequence is TGTGCCAGCAGCTCCTCACCAAAGACAGGGGGGAACTATGGCTACACCTTC. The full variable domain, its missing parts supplied by reference TRBV7-9 and TRBJ1-2, is DTGVSQNPRHKITKRGQNVTFRCDPISEHNRLYWYRQTLGQGPEFLTYFQNEAQLEKSRLLSDRFSAERPKGSFSTLEIQRTEQGDSAMYLCASSSSPKTGGNYGYTFGSGTRLTVV.

This chain uses TRBV2 with TRBJ2-7; D is unresolved. CDR1 and CDR2 (germline): SNHLY, FYNNEI. V lost 5 bases and J 7 bases, leaving 18 bases between the germline ends. There are 14 residues in the CDR3. The CDR3 here is CASSRVGRQSEQYF. The CDR3 bases are TGTGCCAGCAGTCGAGTGGGCAGGCAATCGGAGCAGTACTTC.

This clone was seen a handful of times. The V and J genes are TRBV11-3 and TRBJ2-1, with D unresolved. The CDR3 spans 12 residues. Between the trimmed V and J ends, which lost 1 base and 7 bases, there was a span of 5 bases. Germline V CDR1 and CDR2: SGHNT, YENEEA. CDR3 sequence: CASSLVQNEQFF. Here the CDR3 DNA reads TGTGCCAGCAGCTTAGTACAGAATGAGCAGTTCTTC.

The J gene is TRBJ1-2, the V gene TRBV5-5; no firm D call. Germline V gene sequence: CDR1 SGHKS, CDR2 YYEKEE (reference sequence). The CDR3 covers 18 residues. V was trimmed by 0 bases and J by 2 bases, leaving 20 bases between them. This chain's CDR3 is CASSLADGRTLGNYGYTF. CDR3 sequence (DNA): TGTGCCAGCAGCTTGGCAGACGGGCGGACTCTTGGGAACTATGGCTACACCTTC. Full variable domain (missing parts from reference TRBV5-5 and TRBJ1-2): DAGVTQSPTHLIKTRGQQVTLRCSPISGHKSVSWYQQVLGQGPQFIFQYYEKEERGRGNFPDRFSARQFPNYSSELNVNALLLGDSALYLCASSLADGRTLGNYGYTFGSGTRLTVV.

CDR3 bases: TGTGCCAGTAGGAACAGGAATAGCAATCAGCCCCAGCATTTT. Protein sequence: CASRNRNSNQPQHF. The rearrangement links TRBV19 to TRBJ1-5; tentative D call: TRBD1 (5 bases). This CDR3 is 14 amino acids long. The germline gives CDR1 LNHDA, CDR2 SQIVND (reference sequence). V lost 6 bases to trimming and J lost 0 bases, with 9 bases between them.

On this clone: One end of the junction is discordant with germline, which a read error may explain. Other DNA variants within this sample encode the same CDR3. The genes are TRBV27 and TRBJ1-2; TRBD1 aligns across 11 bases. In germline, CDR1 is MNHEY, CDR2 SMNVEV (reference sequence). CDR3 length: 15 amino acids. The CDR3 spells CASSFSGQGAKGYTF. The DNA for the CDR3 is TGCGCCAGCAGTTTCTCCGGACAGGGGGCGAAAGGCTACACCTTC.

The gene calls are TRBV29-1 and TRBJ1-1, with D maybe TRBD1 (5 bases). Germline V CDR1 and CDR2: SQVTM, ANQGSEA. The CDR3 has 10 amino acids. Trimming cost V 6 bases and J 7 bases, with 9 bases left between them. CDR3 residues: CSVEQGEAFF. The CDR3 bases are TGCAGCGTAGAGCAGGGTGAAGCTTTCTTT.

This clone was found many times. This chain joins TRBV2 and TRBJ1-1, with D unclear. Looked up from germline, CDR1 is SNHLY and CDR2 is FYNNEI. This CDR3 region has 14 residues. Trimming shortened V by 5 bases and J by 0 bases, and 10 bases separated the two germline ends. The CDR3 here is CASSTAKMNTEAFF. For the CDR3, the DNA is TGTGCCAGCAGTACAGCTAAAATGAACACTGAAGCTTTCTTT.

The gene calls are TRBV29-1 and TRBJ2-3; 7 bases align to TRBD2. CDR1 is SQVTM and CDR2 is ANQGSEA in the germline V gene. V gave up 6 bases and J gave up 2 bases; unmatched junction bases: 8. The CDR3 contains 14 residues. The CDR3 DNA follows: TGCAGCGTGACCCGCGGGAGAGTCACAGATACGCAGTATTTT. Amino acid sequence: CSVTRGRVTDTQYF.

The chain is built from TRBV7-8 and TRBJ2-3; 7 bases match TRBD2. CDR1 is SGHVS and CDR2 is FQNEAQ in the germline V gene. The ends lost 5 bases at V and 4 bases at J; junction bases unmatched: 18. The CDR3 runs to 18 residues. CDR3 residues: CASSDLPGGLQSSDTQYF. The CDR3 DNA reads as TGTGCCAGCAGCGACCTCCCGGGGGGATTACAGTCATCAGATACGCAGTATTTT.

This clone has just one count. This chain uses TRBV6-4 with TRBJ2-3; D unresolved. The CDR3 contains 13 residues. V was shortened by 6 bases and J by 0 bases, with 7 bases between the two germline ends. Germline V lookup: CDR1 MRHNA, CDR2 SNTAGT. The CDR3 spells CASSSQSTDTQYF. The CDR3 region has the DNA TGTGCCAGCAGCTCACAGAGCACAGATACGCAGTATTTT.

The CDR3 DNA is TGTGCCAGCAGCTTACTATTCGGAGACACCGGGGAGCTGTTTTTT. It encodes CASSLLFGDTGELFF. This rearrangement joins TRBV7-2 to TRBJ2-2; D unclear. Between the trimmed V and J ends, which lost 2 bases and 3 bases, there was a span of 10 bases. The CDR3 extends over 15 amino acids. Germline CDR1 reads SGHTA; CDR2 reads FQGNSA.

The rearrangement uses TRBV2 and TRBJ2-5; TRBD1 matches 8 bases. J was trimmed by 5 bases and V by 3 bases; bases with no gene match: 8. The CDR3 sequence is 15 residues long. CDR1 is SNHLY, CDR2 FYNNEI, per germline. In DNA form, the CDR3 reads TGTGCCAGCAGTGATGGGACAGGCTGGTGGGAGACCCAGTACTTC. It translates to CASSDGTGWWETQYF. The full variable domain, in which reference TRBV2 and TRBJ2-5 provide the parts outside the CDR3, is EPEVTQTPSHQVTQMGQEVILRCVPISNHLYFYWYRQILGQKVEFLVSFYNNEISEKSEIFDDQFSVERPDGSNFTLKIRSTKLEDSAMYFCASSDGTGWWETQYFGPGTRLLVL.

This clone was seen a handful of times. This chain links TRBV6-5 with TRBJ1-2, with a weak D call TRBD1 (5 bases). The V and J ends lost 0 bases and 4 bases respectively, with 12 bases between them. Germline-derived CDR1 and CDR2 are MNHEY and SVGAGI. This CDR3 is 15 amino acids long. CDR3 DNA: TGTGCCAGCAGTTACTCGAGATTAGGGGCCTATGGCTACACCTTC. This sequence encodes CASSYSRLGAYGYTF.

V usage is TRBV28 and J usage is TRBJ2-7; 9 positions agree with TRBD1. CDR3 size: 14 residues. Unmatched junction bases numbered 9, after V lost 6 bases and J lost 6 bases. The germline V gene has CDR1 MDHEN and CDR2 SYDVKM. In DNA, the CDR3 is TGTGCCAGCAGGGGCGGGGACAGGGTTTTCGAGCAGTACTTC. Translated: CASRGGDRVFEQYF.

This chain joins TRBV5-6 and TRBJ1-4; D remains ambiguous. Germline V gives CDR1 SGHDT, CDR2 YYEEEE. V dropped 0 bases and J dropped 7 bases, with 7 bases sitting between them. The CDR3 covers 13 residues. CDR3 in amino acids: CASSLASVEKLFF. The CDR3 region has the DNA TGTGCCAGCAGCTTGGCCTCGGTTGAAAAACTGTTTTTT. The variable domain in full, with the rest retrieved from reference TRBV5-6 and TRBJ1-4, is DAGVTQSPTHLIKTRGQQVTLRCSPKSGHDTVSWYQQALGQGPQFIFQYYEEEERQRGNFPDRFSGHQFPNYSSELNVNALLLGDSALYLCASSLASVEKLFFGSGTQLSVL.

There are a few counts of this clone. The rearrangement uses TRBV12-5 and TRBJ2-1; 15 bases map to TRBD2. Germline lookup yields CDR1 LGHNT and CDR2 FRNRAP. CDR3 length equals 20 residues. V gave up 3 bases and J gave up 7 bases; unmatched junction bases: 16. The CDR3 here is CASGFSMGLAGGRPRNEQFF. CDR3 in DNA: TGTGCTAGTGGTTTTAGTATGGGACTAGCGGGAGGTCGGCCGAGGAATGAGCAGTTCTTC.

V is TRBV27 and J is TRBJ2-7; maybe TRBD1 (6 bases). Trimming removed 6 bases at V and 2 bases at J, with 26 bases between. Looked up from germline, CDR1 is MNHEY and CDR2 is SMNVEV (reference sequence). The CDR3 is made up of 18 amino acids. The CDR3 DNA reads TGTGCCAGCAGCCGATCGCTCGTAAAAACAGGGTTAGCCTACGAGCAGTACTTC. Protein sequence: CASSRSLVKTGLAYEQYF.

V usage is TRBV6-1 and J usage is TRBJ1-5; D is undetermined. This CDR3 has 14 amino acids. Looked up from germline, CDR1 is MNHNS and CDR2 is SASEGT. Trimming stripped 7 bases from V and 1 base from J, with 11 bases between. The CDR3 is CASTLGRSNQPQHF. The CDR3 region has the DNA TGTGCCAGCACCCTTGGGAGGAGCAATCAGCCCCAGCATTTT.

The sample holds a few counts of this clone. The chain employs TRBV5-6 and TRBJ1-1; D uncertain. The CDR3 is 14 residues long. Germline-derived CDR1 and CDR2 are SGHDT and YYEEEE. V lost 4 bases to trimming and J lost 4 bases, with 14 bases between them. The CDR3 nucleotides are TGTGCCAGCAGCCCTCGCACCATCGGCACTGAAGCTTTCTTT. Translating it yields CASSPRTIGTEAFF.

This chain joins TRBV15 and TRBJ1-3, with 9 positions matching TRBD1. This CDR3 contains 17 residues. V lost 1 base, J lost 0 bases, and 4 bases stayed unmatched. From germline, CDR1 is LNHNV and CDR2 YYDKDF (reference sequence). DNA of the CDR3: TGTGCCACCAGCAGAGGGGACAGGGCCTACTCTGGAAACACCATATATTTT. The encoded protein is CATSRGDRAYSGNTIYF. The full variable domain, completed using reference TRBV15 and TRBJ1-3, is DAMVIQNPRYQVTQFGKPVTLSCSQTLNHNVMYWYQQKSSQAPKLLFHYYDKDFNNEADTPDNFQSRRPNTSFCFLDIRSPGLGDTAMYLCATSRGDRAYSGNTIYFGEGSWLTVV.